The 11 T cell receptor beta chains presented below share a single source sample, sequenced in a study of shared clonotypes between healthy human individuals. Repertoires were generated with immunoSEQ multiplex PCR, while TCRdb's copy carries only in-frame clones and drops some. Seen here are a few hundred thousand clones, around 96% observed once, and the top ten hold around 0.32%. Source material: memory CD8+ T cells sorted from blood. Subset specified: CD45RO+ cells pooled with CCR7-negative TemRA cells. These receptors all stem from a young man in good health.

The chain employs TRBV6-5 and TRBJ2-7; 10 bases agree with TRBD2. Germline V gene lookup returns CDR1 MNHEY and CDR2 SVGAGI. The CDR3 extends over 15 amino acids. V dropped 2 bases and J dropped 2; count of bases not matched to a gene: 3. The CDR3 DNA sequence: TGTGCCAGCAGTTACGAGCGGGAGGGACCCTACGAGCAGTACTTC. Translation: CASSYEREGPYEQYF.

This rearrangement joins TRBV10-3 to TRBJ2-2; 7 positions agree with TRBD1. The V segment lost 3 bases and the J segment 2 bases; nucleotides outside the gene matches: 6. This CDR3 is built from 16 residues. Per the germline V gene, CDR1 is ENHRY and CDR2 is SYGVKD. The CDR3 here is CAISDPRQGNTGELFF. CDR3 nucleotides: TGTGCCATCAGTGACCCTCGACAGGGAAACACCGGGGAGCTGTTTTTT.

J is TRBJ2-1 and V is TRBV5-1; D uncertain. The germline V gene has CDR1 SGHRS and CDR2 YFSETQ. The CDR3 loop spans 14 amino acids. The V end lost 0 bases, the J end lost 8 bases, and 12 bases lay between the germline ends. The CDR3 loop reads CASSLAFGNDEQFF. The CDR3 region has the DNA TGCGCCAGCAGCTTGGCCTTTGGGAACGATGAGCAGTTCTTC.

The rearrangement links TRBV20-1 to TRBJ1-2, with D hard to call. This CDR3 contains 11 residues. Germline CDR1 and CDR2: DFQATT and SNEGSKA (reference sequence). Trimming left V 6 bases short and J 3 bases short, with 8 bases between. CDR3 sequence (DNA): TGCAGTGCCACAAAGGACTATGGCTACACCTTC. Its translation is CSATKDYGYTF.

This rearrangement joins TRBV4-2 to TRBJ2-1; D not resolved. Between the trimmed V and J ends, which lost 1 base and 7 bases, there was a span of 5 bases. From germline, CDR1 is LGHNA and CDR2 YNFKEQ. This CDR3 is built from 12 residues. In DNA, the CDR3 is TGTGCCAGCAGCCAAGTCGGGAATGAGCAGTTCTTC. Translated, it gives CASSQVGNEQFF.

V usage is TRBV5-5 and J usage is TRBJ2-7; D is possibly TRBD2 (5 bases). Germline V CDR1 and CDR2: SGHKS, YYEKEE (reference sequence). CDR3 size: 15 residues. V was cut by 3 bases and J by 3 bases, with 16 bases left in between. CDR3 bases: TGTGCCAGCAGCTCAGATAGCGTCCTGTACTACGAGCAGTACTTC. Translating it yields CASSSDSVLYYEQYF.

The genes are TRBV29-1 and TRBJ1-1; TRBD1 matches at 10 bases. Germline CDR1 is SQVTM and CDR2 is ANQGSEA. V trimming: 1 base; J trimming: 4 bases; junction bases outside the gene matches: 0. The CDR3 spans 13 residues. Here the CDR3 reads CSVEGTGGTEAFF. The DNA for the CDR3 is TGCAGCGTTGAAGGGACAGGGGGCACTGAAGCTTTCTTT.

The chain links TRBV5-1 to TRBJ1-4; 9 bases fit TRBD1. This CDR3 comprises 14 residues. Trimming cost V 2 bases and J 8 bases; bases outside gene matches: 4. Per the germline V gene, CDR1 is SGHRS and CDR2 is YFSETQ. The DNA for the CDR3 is TGCGCCAGCAGCTTCGGGACAGGGACAGAAAAACTGTTTTTT. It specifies CASSFGTGTEKLFF.

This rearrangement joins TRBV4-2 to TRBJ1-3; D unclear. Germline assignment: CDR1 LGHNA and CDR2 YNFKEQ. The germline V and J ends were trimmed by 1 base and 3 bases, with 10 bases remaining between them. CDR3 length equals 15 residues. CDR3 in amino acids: CASSQASGNGNTIYF. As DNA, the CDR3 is TGTGCCAGCAGCCAAGCGTCGGGGAATGGAAACACCATATATTTT.

The CDR3 DNA sequence: TGTGCCGCGCAACAGGGGACGAACACAGATACGCAGTATTTT. The encoded protein is CAAQQGTNTDTQYF. V is TRBV5-4 and J is TRBJ2-3; 7 bases are a match to TRBD1. V shed 10 bases, J shed 2 bases, and the junction held 10 bases outside the gene matches. The V gene's germline CDR1 is SGHNT and CDR2 YYREEE (reference sequence). This CDR3 region has 14 residues.

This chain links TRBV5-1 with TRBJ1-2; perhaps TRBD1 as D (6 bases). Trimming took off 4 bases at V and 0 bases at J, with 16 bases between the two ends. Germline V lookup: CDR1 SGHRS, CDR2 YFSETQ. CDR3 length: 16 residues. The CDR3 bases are TGCGCCAGCAGCATAAATCAGGGGAACACTAACTATGGCTACACCTTC. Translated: CASSINQGNTNYGYTF.